This record concerns one T cell receptor (beta chain) sequence. This sample is part of a study of tumor-infiltrating lymphocytes in localized non-small cell lung cancer. The table came from immunoSEQ multiplex PCR; TCRdb's copy has only in-frame clones and leaves some out. The sample holds 10,000 to 13,000 clones, around 85% seen once. Sequenced: uninvolved lung tissue not adjacent to the tumor. The receptor was isolated from a human donor with non-small cell lung cancer.

The DNA for the CDR3 is TGCGCCAGCAGCCCGGACGGCGGCGCCTACAATGAGCAGTTCTTC. This codes for CASSPDGGAYNEQFF. The rearrangement links TRBV5-1 to TRBJ2-1; D remains ambiguous. Germline V gives CDR1 SGHRS, CDR2 YFSETQ. The CDR3 covers 15 residues. V was trimmed by 4 bases and J by 2 bases, leaving 13 bases between them. Based on the CDR3 plus reference TRBV5-1 and TRBJ2-1, the full variable domain is KAGVTQTPRYLIKTRGQQVTLSCSPISGHRSVSWYQQTPGQGLQFLFEYFSETQRNKGNFPGRFSGRQFSNSRSEMNVSTLELGDSALYLCASSPDGGAYNEQFFGPGTRLTVL.